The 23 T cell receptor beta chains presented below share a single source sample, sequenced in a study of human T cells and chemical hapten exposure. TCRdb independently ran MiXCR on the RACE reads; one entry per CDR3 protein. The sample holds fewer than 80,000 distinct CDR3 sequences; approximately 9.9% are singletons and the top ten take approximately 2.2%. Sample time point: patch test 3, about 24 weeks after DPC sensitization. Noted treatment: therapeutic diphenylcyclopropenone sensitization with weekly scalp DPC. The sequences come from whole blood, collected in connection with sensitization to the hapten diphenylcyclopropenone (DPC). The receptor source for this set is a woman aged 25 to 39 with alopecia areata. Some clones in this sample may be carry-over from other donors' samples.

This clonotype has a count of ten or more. DNA for the CDR3: TGTGCCAGCAGCCAGGAGTCTTATAGCAATCAGCCCCAGCATTTT. This sequence encodes CASSQESYSNQPQHF. This rearrangement joins TRBV6-6 to TRBJ1-5; D remains ambiguous. Germline V gene sequence: CDR1 MNHNY, CDR2 SVGAGI (reference sequence). This CDR3 has 15 residues. Trimming took 6 bases from V and 0 from J, leaving 12 bases between them.

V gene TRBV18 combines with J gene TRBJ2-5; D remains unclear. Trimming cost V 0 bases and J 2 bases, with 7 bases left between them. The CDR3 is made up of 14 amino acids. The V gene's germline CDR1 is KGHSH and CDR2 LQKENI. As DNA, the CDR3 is TGTGCCAGCTCACCACCCAACTCTCAAGAGACCCAGTACTTC. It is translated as CASSPPNSQETQYF. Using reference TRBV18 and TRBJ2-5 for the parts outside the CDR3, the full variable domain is NAGVMQNPRHLVRRRGQEARLRCSPMKGHSHVYWYRQLPEEGLKFMVYLQKENIIDESGMPKERFSAEFPKEGPSILRIQQVVRGDSAAYFCASSPPNSQETQYFGPGTRLLVL.

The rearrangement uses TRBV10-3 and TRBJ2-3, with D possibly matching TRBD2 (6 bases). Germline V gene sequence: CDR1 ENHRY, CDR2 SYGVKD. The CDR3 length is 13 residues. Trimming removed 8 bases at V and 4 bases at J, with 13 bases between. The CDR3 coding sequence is TGTGCCATCCAGGCGGGGCTCCCAGATACGCAGTATTTT. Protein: CAIQAGLPDTQYF.

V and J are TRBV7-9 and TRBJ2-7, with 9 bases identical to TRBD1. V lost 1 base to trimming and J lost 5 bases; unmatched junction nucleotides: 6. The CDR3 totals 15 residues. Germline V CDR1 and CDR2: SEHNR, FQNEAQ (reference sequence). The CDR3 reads CASSLVSGTGNEQYF. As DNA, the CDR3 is TGTGCCAGCAGCTTAGTCTCCGGGACAGGGAACGAGCAGTACTTC.

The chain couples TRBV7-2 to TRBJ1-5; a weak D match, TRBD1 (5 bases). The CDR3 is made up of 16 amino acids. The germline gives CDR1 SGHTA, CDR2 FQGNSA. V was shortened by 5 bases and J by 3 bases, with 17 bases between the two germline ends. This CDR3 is CASSPNQGGNNQPQHF. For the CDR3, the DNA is TGTGCCAGCAGCCCGAATCAGGGAGGGAACAATCAGCCCCAGCATTTT.

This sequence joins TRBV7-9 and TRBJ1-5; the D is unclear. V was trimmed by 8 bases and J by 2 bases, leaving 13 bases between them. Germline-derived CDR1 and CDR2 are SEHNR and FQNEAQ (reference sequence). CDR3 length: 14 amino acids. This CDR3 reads CASGMGMGNQPQHF. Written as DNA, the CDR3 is TGTGCCAGCGGGATGGGGATGGGCAATCAGCCCCAGCATTTT.

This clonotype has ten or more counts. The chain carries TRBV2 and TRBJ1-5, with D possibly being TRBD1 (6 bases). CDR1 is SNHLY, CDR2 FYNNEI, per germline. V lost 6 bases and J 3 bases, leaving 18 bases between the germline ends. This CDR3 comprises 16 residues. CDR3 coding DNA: TGTGCCAGCAGCCCACCCGGGCAGGGGATCAATCAGCCCCAGCATTTT. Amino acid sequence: CASSPPGQGINQPQHF.

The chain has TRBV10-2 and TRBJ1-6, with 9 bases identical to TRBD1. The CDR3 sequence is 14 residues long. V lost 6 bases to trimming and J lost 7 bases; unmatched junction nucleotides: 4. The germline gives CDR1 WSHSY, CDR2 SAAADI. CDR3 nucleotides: TGCGCCAGCAGGGACAGGGGTGAGAATTCACCCCTCCACTTT. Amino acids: CASRDRGENSPLHF.

CDR3 loop: CASRYGTAQETQYF. In nucleotides, the CDR3 is TGTGCCAGCAGATACGGGACAGCTCAAGAGACCCAGTACTTC. V gene TRBV2 combines with J gene TRBJ2-5, with 7 positions matching TRBD1. The germline V gene encodes CDR1 SNHLY and CDR2 FYNNEI. V gave up 6 bases and J gave up 2 bases; unmatched junction bases: 6. This CDR3 has 14 residues.

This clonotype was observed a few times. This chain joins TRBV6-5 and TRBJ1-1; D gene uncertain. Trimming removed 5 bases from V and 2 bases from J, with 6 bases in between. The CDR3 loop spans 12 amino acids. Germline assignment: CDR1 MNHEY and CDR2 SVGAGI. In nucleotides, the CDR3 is TGTGCCAGCAGTGCAGTAAACACTGAAGCTTTCTTT. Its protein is CASSAVNTEAFF.

This CDR3 is CASSFTPTTYSEAFF. CDR3 nucleotides: TGTGCCAGCAGTTTCACCCCTACCACATACAGTGAAGCTTTCTTT. The chain has TRBV28 and TRBJ1-1; D unclear. The ends were cut back, 3 bases at V and 7 bases at J, with 18 bases in the middle. The germline V gene has CDR1 MDHEN and CDR2 SYDVKM. The CDR3 runs to 15 residues.

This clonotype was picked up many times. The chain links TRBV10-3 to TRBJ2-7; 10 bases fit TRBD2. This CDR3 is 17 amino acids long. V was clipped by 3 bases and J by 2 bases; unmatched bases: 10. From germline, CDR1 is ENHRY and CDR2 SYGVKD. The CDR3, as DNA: TGTGCCATCAGTGATGATGCTAGCGGGGGACCTACCTACGAGCAGTACTTC. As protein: CAISDDASGGPTYEQYF.

The CDR3 coding sequence is TGTGCCAGCAGCCAATACGACGGGCACACTGAAGCTTTCTTT. Residues: CASSQYDGHTEAFF. The V call is TRBV3-1, the J call TRBJ1-1; no firm D call. From germline, CDR1 is LGHDT and CDR2 YNNKEL (reference sequence). V lost 2 bases and J 3 bases, leaving 10 bases between the germline ends. The CDR3 loop spans 14 amino acids.

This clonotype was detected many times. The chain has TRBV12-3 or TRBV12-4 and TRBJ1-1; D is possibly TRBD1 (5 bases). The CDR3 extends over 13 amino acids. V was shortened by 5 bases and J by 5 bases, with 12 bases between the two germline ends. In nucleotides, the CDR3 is TGTGCCAGCAGTCCATGGGGCGGGACTGAAGCTTTCTTT. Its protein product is CASSPWGGTEAFF.

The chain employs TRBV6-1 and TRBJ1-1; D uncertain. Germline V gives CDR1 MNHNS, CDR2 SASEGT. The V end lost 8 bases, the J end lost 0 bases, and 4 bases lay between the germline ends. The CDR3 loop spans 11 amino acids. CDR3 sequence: CASGVNTEAFF. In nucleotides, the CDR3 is TGTGCCAGCGGGGTGAACACTGAAGCTTTCTTT.

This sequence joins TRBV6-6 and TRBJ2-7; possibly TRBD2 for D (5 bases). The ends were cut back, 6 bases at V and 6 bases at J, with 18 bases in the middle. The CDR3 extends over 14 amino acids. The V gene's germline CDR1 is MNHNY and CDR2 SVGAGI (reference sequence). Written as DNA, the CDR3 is TGTGCCAGCAGCCTGGACTCCGTAATCGGCGAGCAGTACTTC. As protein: CASSLDSVIGEQYF.

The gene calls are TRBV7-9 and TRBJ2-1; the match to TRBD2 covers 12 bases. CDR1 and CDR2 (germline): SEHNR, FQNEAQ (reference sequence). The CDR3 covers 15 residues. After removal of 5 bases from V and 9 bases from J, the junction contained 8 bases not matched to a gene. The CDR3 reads CASSLGLAGRGEQFF. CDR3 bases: TGTGCCAGCAGCCTAGGACTAGCGGGACGGGGTGAGCAGTTCTTC.

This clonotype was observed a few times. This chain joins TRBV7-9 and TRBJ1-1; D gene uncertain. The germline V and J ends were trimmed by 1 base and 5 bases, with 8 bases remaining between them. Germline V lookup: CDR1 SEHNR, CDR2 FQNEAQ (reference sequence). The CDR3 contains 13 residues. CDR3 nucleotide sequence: TGTGCCAGCAGCTTAGAACCGGGGACTGAAGCTTTCTTT. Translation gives CASSLEPGTEAFF.

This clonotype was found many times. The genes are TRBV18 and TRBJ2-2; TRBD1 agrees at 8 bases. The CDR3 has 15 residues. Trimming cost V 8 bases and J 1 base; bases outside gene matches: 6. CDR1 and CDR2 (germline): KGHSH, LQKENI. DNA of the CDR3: TGTGCCAGCGCTAGACAGGGGTTGAACACCGGGGAGCTGTTTTTT. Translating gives CASARQGLNTGELFF. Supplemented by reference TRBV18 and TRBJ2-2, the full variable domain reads NAGVMQNPRHLVRRRGQEARLRCSPMKGHSHVYWYRQLPEEGLKFMVYLQKENIIDESGMPKERFSAEFPKEGPSILRIQQVVRGDSAAYFCASARQGLNTGELFFGEGSRLTVL.

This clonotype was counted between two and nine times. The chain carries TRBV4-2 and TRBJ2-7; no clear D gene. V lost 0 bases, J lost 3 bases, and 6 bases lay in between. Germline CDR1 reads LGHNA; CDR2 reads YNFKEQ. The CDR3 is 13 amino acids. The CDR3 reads CASSQDGIYEQYF. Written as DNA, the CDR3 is TGTGCCAGCAGCCAAGATGGGATCTACGAGCAGTACTTC.

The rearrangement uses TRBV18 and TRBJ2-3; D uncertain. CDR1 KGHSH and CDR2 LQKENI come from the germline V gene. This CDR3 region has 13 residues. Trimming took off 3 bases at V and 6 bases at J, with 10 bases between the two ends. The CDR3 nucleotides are TGTGCCAGCTCACCCCCAGTTAGGGATACGCAGTATTTT. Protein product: CASSPPVRDTQYF.

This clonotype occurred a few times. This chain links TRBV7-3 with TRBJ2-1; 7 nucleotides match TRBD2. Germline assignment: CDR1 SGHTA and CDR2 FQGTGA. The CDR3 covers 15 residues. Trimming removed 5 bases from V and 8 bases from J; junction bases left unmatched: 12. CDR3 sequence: CASSPLGGGPHEQFF. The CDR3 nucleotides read TGTGCCAGCAGCCCCCTTGGGGGAGGGCCCCATGAGCAGTTCTTC.

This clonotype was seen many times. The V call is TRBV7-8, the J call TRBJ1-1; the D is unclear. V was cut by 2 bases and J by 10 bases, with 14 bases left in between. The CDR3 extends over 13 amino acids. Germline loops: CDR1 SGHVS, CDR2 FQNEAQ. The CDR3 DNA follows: TGTGCCAGCAGCTTAACGGGAACCAGCCCAGCTTTCTTT. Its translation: CASSLTGTSPAFF. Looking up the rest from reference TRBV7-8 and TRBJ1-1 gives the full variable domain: GAGVSQSPRYKVAKRGQDVALRCDPISGHVSLFWYQQALGQGPEFLTYFQNEAQLDKSGLPSDRFFAERPEGSVSTLKIQRTQQEDSAVYLCASSLTGTSPAFFGQGTRLTVV.